This T cell receptor (beta chain) was observed in a study of graft-versus-host responses after intestinal transplantation. This clone was picked up one time. This table comes from immunoSEQ multiplex PCR, and its TCRdb copy is limited to in-frame clones, with some not included. This table holds tens of thousands of clones, more than 90% found once. The germline V and J ends were trimmed by 5 bases and 5 bases, with 4 bases remaining between them. The V gene's germline CDR1 is LNHDA and CDR2 SQIVND (reference sequence). This CDR3 contains 11 residues. This receptor was identified in a human patient who received an intestinal transplant, so some T cells may come from the graft donor. The gene calls are TRBV19 and TRBJ1-3; D not resolved. The material was PBMCs, obtained 16 days after intestinal transplant. CDR3 loop: CASSARNTIYF. CDR3 nucleotide sequence: TGTGCCAGTAGTGCCAGAAACACCATATATTTT. Filled out from reference TRBV19 and TRBJ1-3, the complete variable domain reads DGGITQSPKYLFRKEGQNVTLSCEQNLNHDAMYWYRQDPGQGLRLIYYSQIVNDFQKGDIAEGYSVSREKKESFPLTVTSAQKNPTAFYLCASSARNTIYFGEGSWLTVV.